Sequencing of this TCR beta chain was carried out in a study of blood T cell repertoires in COVID-19. Looking at the study overall: The United States, Italy and Spain were the sources of the acute and convalescent COVID-19 samples. Sample material is recorded as cDNA or gDNA derived from T cells, B-cell-depleted T cells, or PBMCs.

Study processing details: Reference gene primer amplification yielded estimated nucleated cell counts. This table comes from immunoSEQ multiplex PCR, and its TCRdb copy is limited to in-frame clones, with some not included. Clone size and the V and J calls come from that table; the DNA yielded D and trimming. The sample lists approximately 180,000 clones, 88% occurring once. From germline, CDR1 is SQVTM and CDR2 ANQGSEA. V was shortened by 5 bases and J by 4 bases, with 16 bases between the two germline ends. This CDR3 contains 14 residues. A few counts support this clone. Sequenced input: peripheral blood. The origin of this receptor is a man aged 35 to 55 with active or convalescent COVID-19. This rearrangement joins TRBV29-1 to TRBJ2-3; D may be TRBD1 (6 bases). This CDR3 is CSVSFQGPSDTQYF. CDR3 bases: TGCAGCGTTTCCTTCCAGGGGCCCTCAGATACGCAGTATTTT.